This TCR beta chain originates from a study of identical twins. TCRdb passed the 5' RACE reads through MiXCR, listing each CDR3 protein once. The data show roughly 470,000 distinct CDR3 sequences, roughly an eighth seen once. Findings of the study overall: Weaker excess sharing between twins was seen in beta out-of-frame sequences. Low generation probability was overrepresented in out-of-frame alpha sequences shared by twins.

A word on this clonotype: What it binds is unknown.

Per the germline V gene, CDR1 is SGHTA and CDR2 is FQGTGA. V lost 0 bases and J lost 5, with 10 bases in between. This CDR3 is built from 15 residues. These data were also filed under a second study, of yellow fever vaccine responses in identical twins.

The sample comprised CD4+ T cells sorted from blood. The receptor was derived from a woman aged 18 to 35 in good health. The chain is built from TRBV7-3 and TRBJ2-2, with a tentative D call TRBD2 (5 bases). CDR3 in DNA: TGTGCCAGCAGCTTAACCCCGGCGGGTACCGGGGAGCTGTTTTTT. It is translated as CASSLTPAGTGELFF.